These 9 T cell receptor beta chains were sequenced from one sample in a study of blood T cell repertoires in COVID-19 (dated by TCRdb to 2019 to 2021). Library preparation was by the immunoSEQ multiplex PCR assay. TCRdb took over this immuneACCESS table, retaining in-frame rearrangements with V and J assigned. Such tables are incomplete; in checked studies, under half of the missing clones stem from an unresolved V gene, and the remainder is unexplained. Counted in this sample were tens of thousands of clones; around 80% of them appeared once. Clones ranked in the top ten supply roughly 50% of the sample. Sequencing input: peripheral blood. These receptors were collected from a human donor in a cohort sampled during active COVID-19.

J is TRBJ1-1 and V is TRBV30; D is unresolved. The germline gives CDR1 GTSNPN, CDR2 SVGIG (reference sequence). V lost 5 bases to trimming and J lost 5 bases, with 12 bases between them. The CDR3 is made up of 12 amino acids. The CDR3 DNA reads TGTGCCTGGGATACGGGTGTTACTGAAGCTTTCTTT. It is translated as CAWDTGVTEAFF.

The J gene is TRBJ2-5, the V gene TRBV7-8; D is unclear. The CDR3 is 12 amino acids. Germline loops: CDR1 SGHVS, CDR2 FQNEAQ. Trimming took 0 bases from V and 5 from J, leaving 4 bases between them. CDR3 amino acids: CASSLAAETQYF. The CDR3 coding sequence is TGTGCCAGCAGCTTAGCGGCCGAGACCCAGTACTTC.

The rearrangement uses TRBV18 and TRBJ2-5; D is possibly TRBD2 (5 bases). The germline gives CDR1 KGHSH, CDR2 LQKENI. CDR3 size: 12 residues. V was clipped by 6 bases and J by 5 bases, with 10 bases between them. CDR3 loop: CASSNTGETQYF. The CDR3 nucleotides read TGTGCCAGCTCGAACACGGGGGAGACCCAGTACTTC.

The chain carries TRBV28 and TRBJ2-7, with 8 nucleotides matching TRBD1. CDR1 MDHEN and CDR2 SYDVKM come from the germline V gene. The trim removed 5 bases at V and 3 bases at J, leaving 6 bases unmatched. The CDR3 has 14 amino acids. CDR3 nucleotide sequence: TGTGCCAGCAGTGTCAGACAGGGGAGCTACGAGCAGTACTTC. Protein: CASSVRQGSYEQYF.

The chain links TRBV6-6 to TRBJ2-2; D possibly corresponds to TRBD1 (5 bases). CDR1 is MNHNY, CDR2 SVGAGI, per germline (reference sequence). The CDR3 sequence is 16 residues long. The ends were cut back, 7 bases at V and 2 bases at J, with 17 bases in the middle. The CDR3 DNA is TGTGCCAGCACCAATCGTGGGCAGGGAAACACCGGGGAGCTGTTTTTT. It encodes CASTNRGQGNTGELFF.

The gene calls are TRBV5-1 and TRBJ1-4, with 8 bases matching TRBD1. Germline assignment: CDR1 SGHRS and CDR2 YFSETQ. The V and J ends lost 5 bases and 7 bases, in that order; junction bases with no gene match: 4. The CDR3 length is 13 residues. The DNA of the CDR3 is TGCGCCAGCAGTTCAGGGGGCGGTGAAAAACTGTTTTTT. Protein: CASSSGGGEKLFF.

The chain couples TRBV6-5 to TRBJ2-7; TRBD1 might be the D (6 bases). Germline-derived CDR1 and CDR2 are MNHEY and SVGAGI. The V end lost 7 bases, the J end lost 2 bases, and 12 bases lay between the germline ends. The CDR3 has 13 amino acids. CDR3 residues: CASKGTGTYEQYF. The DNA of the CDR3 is TGTGCCAGCAAGGGTACAGGGACCTACGAGCAGTACTTC.

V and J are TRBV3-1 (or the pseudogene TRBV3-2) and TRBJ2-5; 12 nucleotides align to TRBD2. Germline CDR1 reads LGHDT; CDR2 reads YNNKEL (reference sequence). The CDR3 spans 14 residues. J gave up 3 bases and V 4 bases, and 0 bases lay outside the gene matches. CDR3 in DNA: TGTGCCAGCAGCCGGACTAGCGGGAAAGAGACCCAGTACTTC. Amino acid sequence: CASSRTSGKETQYF.

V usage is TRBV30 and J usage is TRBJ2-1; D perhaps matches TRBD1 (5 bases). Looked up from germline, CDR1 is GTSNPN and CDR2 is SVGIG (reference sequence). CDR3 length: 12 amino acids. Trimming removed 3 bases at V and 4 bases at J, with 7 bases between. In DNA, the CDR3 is TGTGCCTGGAGGGGGCCTTACAATGAGCAGTTCTTC. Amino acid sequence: CAWRGPYNEQFF.